This is a list of T cell receptor beta chains from one sample in a study of CD8+CD57+ T cells in acquired aplastic anemia. In TCRdb, the reads were re-called with MiXCR into one record per CDR3 protein. The table has 95,000 to 150,000 distinct CDR3 sequences, about two fifths seen once. Sequenced sample: sorted CD4+, CD8+, or CD8+CD57+ T cells (not recorded which) from PBMCs. All receptors derive from a human donor with aplastic anemia. The CDR3 runs from the conserved cysteine through the conserved F or W. Each record gives: D gene, clone size, J gene, V gene, CDR3 DNA, CDR3 protein. D genes are given only for firm matches. Size is omitted from some rows. Given values are once, few, many or a class for expanded clones.

>-|-|TRBJ1-4|TRBV5-6
TGTGCCAGCAGCTGGGGGCCGGTGACAACTAATGAAAAACTGTTTTTT
CASSWGPVTTNEKLFF
>-|-|TRBJ2-1|TRBV20-1
TGCAGTGCTAGGAGGTGGGCGAATGAGCAGTTCTTC
CSARRWANEQFF
>-|-|TRBJ1-1|TRBV2
TGTGCCAGCAGTGTTTCGCTAACTGAAGCTTTCTTT
CASSVSLTEAFF
>TRBD2|-|TRBJ2-3|TRBV19
TGTGCCAGTAGTATCCCTACTCTAGCGGGAGAGACAGATACGCAGTATTTT
CASSIPTLAGETDTQYF
>-|-|TRBJ2-7|TRBV10-1
TGCGCCAGCAGTGAAAAGGGGTCAACCTACGGGCAGTACTTC
CASSEKGSTYGQYF
>TRBD2|many|TRBJ2-1|TRBV12-3/TRBV12-4
TGTGCCAGCAGTTTCCGGCGGGGGGGCCTCAATGAGCAGTTCTTC
CASSFRRGGLNEQFF
>TRBD1|-|TRBJ1-5|TRBV2
TGTGCCAGCAGGGAGGAGGGGACAGGGAATCAGCCCCAGCATTTT
CASREEGTGNQPQHF
>-|many|TRBJ1-2|TRBV4-1
TGCGCCAGCAGCAACGTCGCAGCAATTAACTATGGCTACACCTTC
CASSNVAAINYGYTF
>-|many|TRBJ1-2|TRBV5-1
TGCGCCAGCAGCTTGGGACCTGGGACGGTATCGTATGGCTACACCTTC
CASSLGPGTVSYGYTF
>TRBD1|many|TRBJ1-1|TRBV6-5
TGTGCCAGCAGTTACTCCGGGACAGGGGGCGTCATGAACACTGAAGCTTTCTTT
CASSYSGTGGVMNTEAFF
>TRBD2|-|TRBJ2-3|TRBV10-3
TGTGCCATCAGTGGGTCCGGGACTAGCGGGGGGGTGGCAGATACGCAGTATTTT
CAISGSGTSGGVADTQYF
>TRBD1|-|TRBJ1-1|TRBV5-1
TGCGCCAGCAGCGTAGTCAGGGGGCGGATGAACACTGAAGCTTTCTTT
CASSVVRGRMNTEAFF
>-|many|TRBJ1-3|TRBV7-9
TGTGCCAGCAGCCTGACAGCTTCTGGAAACACCATATATTTT
CASSLTASGNTIYF
>-|-|TRBJ2-7|TRBV9
TGTGCCAGCAGCGTAGACGGAGGGCGGTCTAACGAGCAGTACTTC
CASSVDGGRSNEQYF
>-|many|TRBJ2-1|TRBV6-6
TGTGCCAGCAGTTACCTACTCGGGACTTGGAATGAGCAGTTCTTC
CASSYLLGTWNEQFF
>TRBD2|many|TRBJ2-3|TRBV24-1
TGTGCCACCAGTGATAGCGTGCGGGGGACGACAGATACGCAGTATTTT
CATSDSVRGTTDTQYF
>TRBD2|many|TRBJ2-3|TRBV5-1
TGCGCCAGCAGCACCTTACTAGCGGGGGGGCGCACAGATACGCAGTATTTT
CASSTLLAGGRTDTQYF
>-|-|TRBJ1-1|TRBV25-1
TGTGCCAGCAGTGATCGGAGTTCAGACACTGAAGCTTTCTTT
CASSDRSSDTEAFF
>-|few|TRBJ2-1|TRBV6-1
TGTGCCAGCAGTGAAGCGGCTCGGGGACTGACGTTCTTC
CASSEAARGLTFF
>-|few|TRBJ1-2|TRBV25-1
TGTGCCAGCAGTGCCCCCGGGACTACTAACTATGGCTACACCTTC
CASSAPGTTNYGYTF
>TRBD2|many|TRBJ2-1|TRBV10-3
TGTGCCATCCAGGAACACCAACCTCTAGCGGGGGGGCGAAATGAGCAGTTCTTC
CAIQEHQPLAGGRNEQFF
>TRBD1|many|TRBJ1-1|TRBV20-1
TGCAGTGCTAGAGATACTGGGACAGGGGGTAAGGCTGAAGCTTTCTTT
CSARDTGTGGKAEAFF
>TRBD1|-|TRBJ2-2|TRBV24-1
TGTGCCACCTTGGACAGGGTACGCGGGGAGCTGTTTTTT
CATLDRVRGELFF
>-|-|TRBJ2-7|TRBV29-1
TGCAGCGTTGGTGTTAAGGGCTCGAGCTACGAGCAGTACTTC
CSVGVKGSSYEQYF
>-|-|TRBJ2-7|TRBV7-2
TGTGCCAGCAGTCGGGACGAGGGCGAGCAGTACTTC
CASSRDEGEQYF
>-|many|TRBJ1-2|TRBV5-1
TGCGCCAGCAGCTGGACAGAGACCTATGGCTACACCTTC
CASSWTETYGYTF
>TRBD1|-|TRBJ2-5|TRBV19
TGTGCCAGTAACGACAGGGGCGAGACCCAGTACTTC
CASNDRGETQYF
>TRBD2|-|TRBJ2-7|TRBV13
TGTGCCAGCAGCGCTGGACTAGCGGGAGTACGCGAGCAGTACTTC
CASSAGLAGVREQYF
>-|many|TRBJ1-6|TRBV5-1
TGCGCCAGCAGCTTGGACGCCTGGGGTAAAGGGTCACCCCTCCACTTT
CASSLDAWGKGSPLHF
>-|many|TRBJ2-2|TRBV4-1
TGCGCCAGCAGCCAACGGGACACCCACACCGGGGAGCTGTTTTTT
CASSQRDTHTGELFF
>TRBD2|-|TRBJ2-2|TRBV10-1
TGCGCCAGCCGGGGGGCCGGGGAGCTGTTTTTT
CASRGAGELFF
>-|-|TRBJ2-7|TRBV3-1
TGTGCCAGCAGCCCCTTCCCCGTACATGGGATTGGCGAGCAGTACTTC
CASSPFPVHGIGEQYF
>-|-|TRBJ2-7|TRBV25-1
TGTGCCAGCAGTGGATACCGGGACACAGACTACGAGCAGTACTTC
CASSGYRDTDYEQYF
>TRBD1|-|TRBJ1-4|TRBV4-3
TGCGCCAGCAGCCAAGCACAGGGGAGGGGCGAAAAACCGTTTTTT
CASSQAQGRGEKPFF
>-|many|TRBJ1-6|TRBV6-1
TGTGCCAGCAGTGAATATAACCTATCACCCCTCCACTTT
CASSEYNLSPLHF
>TRBD1|few|TRBJ1-1|TRBV6-1
TGTGCCAGCAGTGACCGACAGGGGGTGATGAACACTGAAGCTTTCTTT
CASSDRQGVMNTEAFF
>-|many|TRBJ1-5|TRBV4-3
TGCGCCAGCAGCTTCAATCGAGGGGCCAATCAGCCCCAGCATTTT
CASSFNRGANQPQHF
>TRBD1|many|TRBJ2-1|TRBV5-1
TGCGCCAGCAGCTACCGGGACAGATCTTACAATGAGCAGTTCTTC
CASSYRDRSYNEQFF
>-|many|TRBJ2-1|TRBV2
TGTGCCAGCAGTGACTTCGGCGATTACGACACTAATGAGCAGTTCTTC
CASSDFGDYDTNEQFF
>-|-|TRBJ2-3|TRBV24-1
TGTGCCACCAGTGGTACCGGAATTACCACAGATACGCAGTATTTT
CATSGTGITTDTQYF
>-|many|TRBJ2-6|TRBV9
TGTGCCAGCAGCTTTCAGGGGTCTGGGGCCAACGTCCTGACTTTC
CASSFQGSGANVLTF
>-|-|TRBJ1-1|TRBV15
TGTGCCACCAGCAGGGATTTTCGGATGGCTTTCTTT
CATSRDFRMAFF
>-|-|TRBJ1-1|TRBV29-1
TGCAGCGTGCAGGGCCTTTATGCCAGCACTGAAGCTTTCTTT
CSVQGLYASTEAFF
>-|many|TRBJ2-7|TRBV19
TGTGCCAGTAGTCAGGTCTGGACCCCCTTTAACGAGCAGTACTTC
CASSQVWTPFNEQYF
>TRBD1|-|TRBJ2-3|TRBV4-2
TGTGCCAGCAGCCAAGGGGACAGGGGGCGCGTCAGGGCAGATACGCAGTATTTT
CASSQGDRGRVRADTQYF
>-|many|TRBJ2-1|TRBV7-6
TGTGCCAGCAGCCAAGCGGAGGGTACGTCCTCCGAGCAGTTCTTC
CASSQAEGTSSEQFF
>-|many|TRBJ1-3|TRBV7-8
TGTGCCAGCAGCTTGGTTCCGGGACACTCTGGAAACACCATATATTTT
CASSLVPGHSGNTIYF
>TRBD1|many|TRBJ1-2|TRBV5-8
TGTGCCAGCAGCGACAGGGTAGCTAACTATGGCTACACCTTC
CASSDRVANYGYTF
>-|many|TRBJ2-1|TRBV7-6
TGTGCCAGCAGCCCTAAAGGGGGACCCCTATACAATGAGCAGTTCTTC
CASSPKGGPLYNEQFF